This TCR beta chain was obtained from a study of T cells in Graves' hyperthyroidism and ophthalmopathy. General study results and limits: Ophthalmopathy was separated from stable hyperthyroidism by a 13 V-J model.

Worth noting for this clonotype: No antigen is known for it.

Germline CDR1 reads LGHNT; CDR2 reads FRNRAP. V gave up 2 bases and J gave up 0 bases; unmatched junction bases: 5. The CDR3 totals 18 residues. Amplification targeted TCR beta CDR3 regions from RNA transcripts. The HTBI primer set was used in a first-round RT-PCR of the TCR CDR3. TCRdb reanalysed the multiplex PCR reads using MiXCR and keeps one entry per CDR3 protein. The sample contains around 190,000 distinct CDR3 sequences, 17% of which appear only once. The receptor was isolated from a woman in her fifties or sixties with Graves' hyperthyroidism. The specimen was blood. The rearrangement joins TRBV12-5 to TRBJ2-6; the match to TRBD2 covers 9 bases. The chain's CDR3 is CASGLKAGGDSGANVLTF. DNA of the CDR3: TGTGCTAGTGGTTTGAAGGCGGGAGGGGACTCTGGGGCCAACGTCCTGACTTTC.